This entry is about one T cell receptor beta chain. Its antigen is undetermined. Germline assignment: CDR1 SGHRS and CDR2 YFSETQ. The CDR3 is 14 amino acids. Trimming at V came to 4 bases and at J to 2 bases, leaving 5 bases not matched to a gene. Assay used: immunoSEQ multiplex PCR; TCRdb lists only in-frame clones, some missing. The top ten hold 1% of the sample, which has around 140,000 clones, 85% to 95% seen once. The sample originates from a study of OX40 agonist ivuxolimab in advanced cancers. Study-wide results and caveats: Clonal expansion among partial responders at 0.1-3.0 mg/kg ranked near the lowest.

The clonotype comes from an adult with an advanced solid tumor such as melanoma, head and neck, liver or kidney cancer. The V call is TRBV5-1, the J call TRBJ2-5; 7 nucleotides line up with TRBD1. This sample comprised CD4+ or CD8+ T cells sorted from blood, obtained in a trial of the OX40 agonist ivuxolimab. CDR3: CASSVGTVQETQYF. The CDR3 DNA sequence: TGCGCCAGCAGCGTCGGGACAGTACAAGAGACCCAGTACTTC.